This TCR beta chain is drawn from a study of T cell clonotyping in hematopoietic cell transplantation. The CDR3 sequence is 15 residues long. V was clipped by 0 bases and J by 8 bases; unmatched bases: 5. The V gene's germline CDR1 is LGHNA and CDR2 YNFKEQ. Sequencing used immunoSEQ multiplex PCR; TCRdb keeps in-frame clones, though not all of them. The sample holds more than 9,500 clones, more than 85% seen once. In the case of this clone: No antigen is known for it.

Study results and limitations: Higher Inverse Simpson Index values in graft donor and pretransplant recipient predicted broader posttransplant TCR diversity. Without cell sorting, CD4 versus CD8 contributions remain unresolved. At the given depth, recipient repertoires were over 97% de novo clonotypes. Recipient TCR diversity dropped after transplant; expanded clonotypes rose from day 30 to 180.

Source material: peripheral blood mononuclear cells. The V call is TRBV4-2, the J call TRBJ1-4; 8 bases match TRBD1. The clonotype was recovered from a woman in her forties or fifties in good health. Some clones in this sample may be carry-over from other donors' samples. The CDR3 loop reads CASSQDTGGEEKLFF. CDR3 sequence (DNA): TGTGCCAGCAGCCAAGATACAGGGGGGGAGGAAAAACTGTTTTTT.